These 7 T cell receptor beta chains were sequenced from one sample in a study of T-cell reconstitution after alpha-beta-depleted transplantation in children. Preparation of the TCRbeta library was carried out with unique molecular identifiers. TCRdb reprocessed the PCR reads with MiXCR, giving one entry per CDR3 protein. The sample includes over 85,000 distinct CDR3 sequences, approximately 8% of them seen just once. The starting material was PBMCs, obtained before TCRalphabeta/CD19-depleted stem cell transplant. Receptors were obtained from a boy between 2 and 10 years old with acute lymphoblastic leukemia, due to receive a stem cell transplant.

This clonotype was seen only a few times. This chain joins TRBV6-5 and TRBJ1-1; D is possibly TRBD1 (6 bases). CDR1 is MNHEY, CDR2 SVGAGI, per germline. The CDR3 sequence is 14 residues long. The germline V and J ends were trimmed by 6 bases and 4 bases, with 15 bases remaining between them. This CDR3 is CASSYRALGTEAFF. The CDR3 DNA reads TGTGCCAGCAGCTACAGGGCGCTGGGCACTGAAGCTTTCTTT.

The gene calls are TRBV20-1 and TRBJ2-1; TRBD1 might be the D (6 bases). V gave up 5 bases and J gave up 2 bases, with 19 bases separating them. Germline V gives CDR1 DFQATT, CDR2 SNEGSKA (reference sequence). The CDR3 runs 16 residues. The CDR3 bases are TGCAGTGCTTCGAAGCTACAGGGAATCCCCTACAATGAGCAGTTCTTC. Its protein is CSASKLQGIPYNEQFF.

This clonotype was picked up many times. The chain employs TRBV27 and TRBJ2-3, with a weak D call TRBD2 (6 bases). The CDR3 covers 14 residues. Trimming removed 5 bases from V and 2 bases from J, with 11 bases in between. Germline lookup yields CDR1 MNHEY and CDR2 SMNVEV (reference sequence). In nucleotides, the CDR3 is TGTGCCAGCAGTCCCGGGGGAGACACAGATACGCAGTATTTT. It codes for CASSPGGDTDTQYF.

This clonotype has just a few counts. This chain links TRBV7-2 with TRBJ1-3; D unclear. Trimming took off 5 bases at V and 2 bases at J, with 10 bases between the two ends. Germline values: CDR1 SGHTA, CDR2 FQGNSA. This CDR3 is 14 amino acids long. The CDR3: CASSPHAPGNTIYF. The CDR3 DNA follows: TGTGCCAGCAGCCCTCACGCGCCTGGAAACACCATATATTTT.

This clonotype was detected only a few times. The gene calls are TRBV20-1 and TRBJ2-1; 8 bases align to TRBD1. The CDR3 has 16 amino acids. Germline V gives CDR1 DFQATT, CDR2 SNEGSKA (reference sequence). V was clipped by 0 bases and J by 8 bases; unmatched bases: 12. CDR3 sequence reads: CSAREWTGFEGDEQFF. DNA for the CDR3: TGCAGTGCTAGAGAATGGACAGGGTTCGAGGGCGATGAGCAGTTCTTC.

By share of the sample, this clonotype is medium-sized. One end of the junction fails to match germline, which may point to a read error. The rearrangement uses TRBV7-9 and TRBJ2-3; either TRBD1 or TRBD2 may supply D (6 bases each). The V gene's germline CDR1 is SEHNR and CDR2 FQNEAQ (reference sequence). The length of the CDR3 is 15 residues. The CDR3 region has the DNA TGTGCCAGCAGCTTAGATGTCGGGGGCCTAGATAAGCAGTATTTT. Its protein product is CASSLDVGGLDKQYF.

In its sample, this clonotype was seen a few times. The V gene is TRBV7-9, the J gene TRBJ2-3; 10 bases are shared with TRBD2. CDR1 and CDR2 from the germline V gene are SEHNR and FQNEAQ (reference sequence). The CDR3 consists of 17 residues. With V trimmed by 5 bases and J by 0 bases, 8 bases remained unmatched. The CDR3 DNA reads as TGTGCCAGCAGCCCCGGGCTAGCGGGGGTCAGCACAGATACGCAGTATTTT. Amino acids: CASSPGLAGVSTDTQYF.